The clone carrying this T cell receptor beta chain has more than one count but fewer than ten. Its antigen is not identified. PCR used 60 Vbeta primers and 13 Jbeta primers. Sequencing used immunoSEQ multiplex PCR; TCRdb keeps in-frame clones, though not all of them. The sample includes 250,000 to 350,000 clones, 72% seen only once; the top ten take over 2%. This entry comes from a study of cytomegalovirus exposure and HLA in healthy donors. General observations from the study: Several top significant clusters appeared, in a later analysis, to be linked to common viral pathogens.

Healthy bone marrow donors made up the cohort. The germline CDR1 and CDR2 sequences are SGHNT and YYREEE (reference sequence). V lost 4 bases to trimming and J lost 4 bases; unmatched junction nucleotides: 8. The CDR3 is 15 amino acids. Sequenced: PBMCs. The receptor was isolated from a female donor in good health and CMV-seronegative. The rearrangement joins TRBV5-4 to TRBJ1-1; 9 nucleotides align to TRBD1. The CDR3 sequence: CASSPPTGGGTEAFF. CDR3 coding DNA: TGTGCCAGCAGCCCTCCGACAGGGGGAGGCACTGAAGCTTTCTTT.